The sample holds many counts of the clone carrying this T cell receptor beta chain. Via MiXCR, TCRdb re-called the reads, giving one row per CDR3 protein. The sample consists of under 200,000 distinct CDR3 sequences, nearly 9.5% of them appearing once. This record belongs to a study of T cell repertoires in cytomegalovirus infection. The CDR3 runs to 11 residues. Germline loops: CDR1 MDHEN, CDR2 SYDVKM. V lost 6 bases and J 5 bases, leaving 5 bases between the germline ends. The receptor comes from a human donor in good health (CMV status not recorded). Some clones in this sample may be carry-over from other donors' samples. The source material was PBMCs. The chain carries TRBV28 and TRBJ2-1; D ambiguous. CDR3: CASRRHNEQFF. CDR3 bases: TGTGCCAGCAGGCGACACAATGAGCAGTTCTTC.